This T cell receptor beta chain was found in a study of T and B cells in COVID-19 patients. Overall study context: COVID-19 patients gave peripheral blood either during active infection or after recovery. Most of the roughly 20 active-infection patients had comorbidities associated with unfavorable COVID-19 outcome. Findings of the study overall: Patients with COVID-19 reportedly showed strongly skewed T cell receptor beta variable and joining gene usage. Clonality of TRB repertoires was high in active COVID-19; recovery brought above-healthy diversity and richness.

CDR3 size: 15 residues. The germline gives CDR1 ENHRY, CDR2 SYGVKD. Trimming pared 4 bases from V and 3 bases from J, leaving 13 bases between. Blood genomic DNA input for TRB amplification was 250-500 ng. BIOMED2 TRB-A/B primer pools were used in multiplex TRB PCR. Via MiXCR, TCRdb re-called the multiplex PCR reads, giving one row per CDR3 protein. The sample yields about 8,000 distinct CDR3 sequences, about 28% seen once. A note on this clonotype: The antigen is not known.

The gene calls are TRBV10-3 and TRBJ2-1; no definite D call. The sequence was obtained from a human donor who had recovered from COVID-19. Sequenced: blood. The CDR3: CAISGFRESYNEQFF. CDR3 bases: TGTGCCATCAGTGGCTTTCGTGAGAGCTACAATGAGCAGTTCTTC.